The sequence of this T cell receptor beta chain was determined in a study of blood T cell repertoires in COVID-19. Method: immunoSEQ multiplex PCR; TCRdb's copy keeps in-frame clones and lacks some. The profile shows a few hundred thousand clones, 80% to 90% of them singletons. The CDR3 is 14 amino acids. Trimming removed 2 bases at V and 6 bases at J, with 11 bases between. Per germline, CDR1 MNHNS and CDR2 SASEGT. The sample comprised peripheral blood. This TCR was recovered from a woman aged 55-70 years who had recovered from COVID-19. The V and J genes are TRBV6-1 and TRBJ1-5; no definite D call. CDR3 in DNA: TGTGCCAGCAGTGAACTCGGGGTAGGTCAGCCCCAGCATTTT. This translates into CASSELGVGQPQHF.